These 30 T cell receptor beta chains share one sample of origin, sequenced in a study of T cell responses to AZD1222 COVID-19 vaccine. Method: immunoSEQ multiplex PCR; TCRdb's copy keeps in-frame clones and lacks some. The table records about 73,000 clones, around 88% of them present only once. Sequences were derived from peripheral blood, sampled on day 0 of AZD1222 vaccination. The receptors here all came from an adult in good health.

V usage is TRBV5-1 and J usage is TRBJ2-2; perhaps TRBD1 as D (6 bases). The CDR3 covers 14 residues. Trimming removed 4 bases at V and 0 bases at J, with 7 bases between. Germline CDR1 SGHRS, CDR2 YFSETQ. CDR3 amino acids: CASSGGTNTGELFF. The CDR3 DNA reads as TGCGCCAGCAGCGGGGGCACGAACACCGGGGAGCTGTTTTTT. The variable domain in full, with the rest retrieved from reference TRBV5-1 and TRBJ2-2, is KAGVTQTPRYLIKTRGQQVTLSCSPISGHRSVSWYQQTPGQGLQFLFEYFSETQRNKGNFPGRFSGRQFSNSRSEMNVSTLELGDSALYLCASSGGTNTGELFFGEGSRLTVL.

This chain joins TRBV6-2 or TRBV6-3 and TRBJ1-6; 7 nucleotides align to TRBD1. The CDR3 loop spans 15 amino acids. V gave up 5 bases and J gave up 4 bases; unmatched junction bases: 5. Germline CDR1 and CDR2: MNHEY and SVGEGT. The CDR3 sequence: CASSRGTEYNSPLHF. In nucleotides, the CDR3 is TGTGCCAGCAGTCGAGGGACAGAATATAATTCACCCCTCCACTTT.

The chain couples TRBV5-6 to TRBJ1-1; D is unclear. The CDR3 covers 14 residues. In germline, CDR1 is SGHDT, CDR2 YYEEEE. The V end was cut by 4 bases, the J end by 0 bases, with 10 bases between. The CDR3 reads CASSLVGVNTEAFF. The CDR3 DNA is TGTGCCAGCAGCCTGGTTGGAGTGAACACTGAAGCTTTCTTT.

J is TRBJ2-7 and V is TRBV7-6; D gene unclear. From germline, CDR1 is SGHVS and CDR2 FNYEAQ. Trimming removed 1 base at V and 2 bases at J, with 6 bases between. The CDR3 has 13 amino acids. CDR3 bases: TGTGCCAGCAGCTTAGATGTGACCTACGAGCAGTACTTC. The encoded protein is CASSLDVTYEQYF. Full variable domain (remainder filled in from reference TRBV7-6 and TRBJ2-7): GAGVSQSPRYKVTKRGQDVALRCDPISGHVSLYWYRQALGQGPEFLTYFNYEAQQDKSGLPNDRFSAERPEGSISTLTIQRTEQRDSAMYRCASSLDVTYEQYFGPGTRLTVT.

This clone appeared once. The chain has TRBV30 and TRBJ2-7, with TRBD1 matching over 7 bases. The CDR3 is 12 residues long. Germline V lookup: CDR1 GTSNPN, CDR2 SVGIG (reference sequence). After removal of 3 bases from V and 5 bases from J, the junction contained 4 bases not matched to a gene. The CDR3 is CAWSHRGNEQYF. The DNA for the CDR3 is TGTGCCTGGAGCCACAGGGGCAACGAGCAGTACTTC.

The chain carries TRBV10-2 and TRBJ2-7, with 10 bases matching TRBD2. V dropped 10 bases and J dropped 2; count of bases not matched to a gene: 17. CDR1 WSHSY and CDR2 SAAADI come from the germline V gene. This CDR3 region has 17 residues. Here the CDR3 DNA reads TGCGCCACCAAAAATTCCGGGACTAGCGCATTTACCTACGAGCAGTACTTC. It specifies CATKNSGTSAFTYEQYF.

This clone was seen a handful of times. Other DNA sequences in the sample encode the same CDR3. The chain has TRBV29-1 and TRBJ1-2; D gene unclear. CDR3 length: 17 amino acids. The ends were cut back, 6 bases at V and 0 bases at J, with 23 bases in the middle. Germline loops: CDR1 SQVTM, CDR2 ANQGSEA. DNA of the CDR3: TGCAGCGTCCGGCCTCCCAGGCCACAAGACGCTAACTATGGCTACACCTTC. As protein: CSVRPPRPQDANYGYTF. Based on the CDR3 plus reference TRBV29-1 and TRBJ1-2, the full variable domain is SAVISQKPSRDICQRGTSLTIQCQVDSQVTMMFWYRQQPGQSLTLIATANQGSEATYESGFVIDKFPISRPNLTFSTLTVSNMSPEDSSIYLCSVRPPRPQDANYGYTFGSGTRLTVV.

This clone was picked up one time. V is TRBV19 and J is TRBJ2-5; 8 bases are shared with TRBD2. V trimming: 6 bases; J trimming: 8 bases; junction bases outside the gene matches: 8. The CDR3 sequence is 13 residues long. CDR1 is LNHDA and CDR2 is SQIVND in the germline V gene (reference sequence). CDR3 DNA: TGTGCCAGTAGCGGGGGGACTAGGAACACCCAGTACTTC. Translating gives CASSGGTRNTQYF.

The chain joins TRBV7-2 to TRBJ2-1; the D is unclear. CDR3 size: 15 residues. The germline gives CDR1 SGHTA, CDR2 FQGNSA. The V gene lost 5 bases and the J gene lost 6 bases, with 17 bases spanning the gap. In DNA form, the CDR3 reads TGTGCCAGCAGCGCATACTGGGGTCCCGGCAATGAGCAGTTCTTC. Its protein product is CASSAYWGPGNEQFF.

The CDR3 loop is CASSPRLAGNEQYF. The CDR3 nucleotides read TGTGCCAGCAGCCCCCGACTAGCGGGGAACGAGCAGTACTTC. The chain has TRBV9 and TRBJ2-7, with TRBD2 matching over 11 bases. The V gene's germline CDR1 is SGDLS and CDR2 YYNGEE. This CDR3 region has 14 residues. V dropped 4 bases and J dropped 5; count of bases not matched to a gene: 5.

This CDR3 reads CASSLSWGVRYEQYF. CDR3 bases: TGTGCCAGCAGCTTGAGCTGGGGTGTACGATACGAGCAGTACTTC. The V and J genes are TRBV5-5 and TRBJ2-7; D gene unclear. Germline V gives CDR1 SGHKS, CDR2 YYEKEE (reference sequence). The germline V and J ends were trimmed by 1 base and 4 bases, with 15 bases remaining between them. The CDR3 covers 15 residues.

The genes are TRBV6-1 and TRBJ1-3; 7 bases align to TRBD1. V shed 2 bases, J shed 1 base, and the junction held 5 bases outside the gene matches. The CDR3 is made up of 16 amino acids. CDR1 and CDR2 from the germline V gene are MNHNS and SASEGT. The CDR3 DNA reads TGTGCCAGCAGTGAATCAGGGGGGGGATCTGGAAACACCATATATTTT. Translation: CASSESGGGSGNTIYF.

The CDR3 region is CASSAQGASRGYTF. The CDR3 DNA reads as TGTGCCAGCAGTGCACAGGGGGCGTCTAGAGGCTACACCTTC. The V gene is TRBV28, the J gene TRBJ1-2, with 9 bases identical to TRBD1. Germline CDR1 and CDR2: MDHEN and SYDVKM. The CDR3 length is 14 residues. The ends lost 5 bases at V and 8 bases at J; junction bases unmatched: 9.

The sample holds a few counts of this clone. V and J are TRBV28 and TRBJ1-4; no clear D. The CDR3 is 14 amino acids. Trimming took off 6 bases at V and 8 bases at J, with 16 bases between the two ends. Germline V CDR1 and CDR2: MDHEN, SYDVKM. In DNA, the CDR3 is TGTGCCAGCAGCACGCGGGGTTTGAACGAAAAACTGTTTTTT. Translated: CASSTRGLNEKLFF.

The chain employs TRBV2 and TRBJ1-1; D is perhaps TRBD1 (5 bases). CDR3 size: 15 residues. Trimming removed 4 bases at V and 4 bases at J, with 16 bases between. Germline CDR1 is SNHLY and CDR2 is FYNNEI. As DNA, the CDR3 is TGTGCCAGCAGTGCCTTCGGGGCGGGGGGCACTGAAGCTTTCTTT. It encodes CASSAFGAGGTEAFF.

The gene calls are TRBV5-4 and TRBJ1-6; 9 bases match TRBD1. This CDR3 is built from 15 residues. Per germline, CDR1 SGHNT and CDR2 YYREEE (reference sequence). The V gene end was trimmed by 5 bases and the J gene end by 6 bases; junction bases not matched to a gene: 6. CDR3 DNA: TGTGCCAGCAGACCCGGGACAGGGCGTAATTCACCCCTCCACTTT. This encodes CASRPGTGRNSPLHF.

The chain recombines TRBV19 with TRBJ2-5; 8 bases are shared with TRBD2. CDR3 length: 13 amino acids. V lost 5 bases and J lost 4; bases outside the gene matches: 3. In germline, CDR1 is LNHDA, CDR2 SQIVND (reference sequence). The CDR3 DNA reads TGTGCCAGTAGTCTGACTAGCGCAGAGACCCAGTACTTC. It is translated as CASSLTSAETQYF.

The chain links TRBV27 to TRBJ2-7, with D unclear. The germline V gene has CDR1 MNHEY and CDR2 SMNVEV (reference sequence). This CDR3 is built from 15 residues. Trimming took 5 bases from V and 3 from J, leaving 17 bases between them. CDR3 DNA sequence: TGTGCCAGCAGTCGCCGGGCCTCAAGTTTCTACGAGCAGTACTTC. Protein product: CASSRRASSFYEQYF.

This chain connects TRBV29-1 to TRBJ1-1, with D unclear. Per the germline V gene, CDR1 is SQVTM and CDR2 is ANQGSEA. V was pared by 6 bases and J by 0 bases, with 8 bases between. The CDR3 has 12 amino acids. The CDR3 here is CSVALLNTEAFF. The CDR3 DNA is TGCAGCGTCGCCCTTTTGAACACTGAAGCTTTCTTT.

This chain connects TRBV21-1 to TRBJ2-3; TRBD2 reflects the table's D call only, with no check against the DNA. TRBV21-1 is listed as a pseudogene. The CDR3 length is 21 residues. For the CDR3, the DNA is TGTGCCAGCAGCAAAGTCTACCCCCGACCGGGACTAGCGGGTAGCACAGATACGCAGTATTTT. Protein product: CASSKVYPRPGLAGSTDTQYF.

The chain has TRBV3-1 (or the pseudogene TRBV3-2) and TRBJ1-1; no clear D gene. V was clipped by 2 bases and J by 4 bases, with 11 bases between them. The CDR3 extends over 14 amino acids. Per germline, CDR1 LGHDT and CDR2 YNNKEL (reference sequence). The CDR3 DNA reads as TGTGCCAGCAGCCAAAAAGGGTCCGGCACTGAAGCTTTCTTT. This sequence encodes CASSQKGSGTEAFF.

This chain joins TRBV27 and TRBJ2-7; D is possibly TRBD2 (5 bases). Deletions cut 4 bases from V and 4 bases from J, with 20 bases between. Per the germline V gene, CDR1 is MNHEY and CDR2 is SMNVEV (reference sequence). This CDR3 is 16 amino acids long. In DNA form, the CDR3 reads TGTGCCAGCAGTTCCTCCCTCGGGATCAAAGTATACGAGCAGTACTTC. Amino acid sequence: CASSSSLGIKVYEQYF.

This chain connects TRBV20-1 to TRBJ2-7, with 9 bases fitting TRBD2. Germline V gives CDR1 DFQATT, CDR2 SNEGSKA (reference sequence). With 3 bases clipped from V and 2 bases from J, the junction kept 5 bases outside the gene matches. The CDR3 is 14 amino acids. The CDR3 region has the DNA TGCAGTGCTAGTTCCGGGACTAGCACCTACGAGCAGTACTTC. Protein: CSASSGTSTYEQYF.

The chain combines TRBV19 with TRBJ2-7, with a weak D call TRBD2 (5 bases). Trimming stripped 3 bases from V and 5 bases from J, with 14 bases between. Germline CDR1 and CDR2: LNHDA and SQIVND (reference sequence). The CDR3 is 14 amino acids. The CDR3 nucleotides are TGTGCCAGTAGTATCCGCGGACTCCCGCACGAGCAGTACTTC. This encodes CASSIRGLPHEQYF.

The chain uses TRBV7-3 and TRBJ1-2; TRBD1 agrees at 9 bases. CDR3 size: 14 residues. Germline lookup yields CDR1 SGHTA and CDR2 FQGTGA. The junction had 3 bases not matched to a gene; V was cut back by 4 bases and J by 3 bases. For the CDR3, the DNA is TGTGCCAGCAGCTCACAGGGGGCGGACTATGGCTACACCTTC. Translated: CASSSQGADYGYTF. Supplemented by reference TRBV7-3 and TRBJ1-2, the full variable domain reads GAGVSQTPSNKVTEKGKYVELRCDPISGHTALYWYRQSLGQGPEFLIYFQGTGAADDSGLPNDRFFAVRPEGSVSTLKIQRTERGDSAVYLCASSSQGADYGYTFGSGTRLTVV.

This sequence joins TRBV28 and TRBJ1-5; the D gene is possibly TRBD1 (5 bases). The germline V gene encodes CDR1 MDHEN and CDR2 SYDVKM. V was pared by 2 bases and J by 0 bases, with 14 bases between. This CDR3 spans 17 amino acids. The CDR3 region has the DNA TGTGCCAGCAGTTTAGGAGGGGTCGTCGGTAGCAATCAGCCCCAGCATTTT. This translates into CASSLGGVVGSNQPQHF.

Only a few counts were recorded for this clone. This same CDR3 is encoded by further DNA sequences in the sample. This sequence joins TRBV6-1 and TRBJ1-5; D call uncertain. The germline V gene has CDR1 MNHNS and CDR2 SASEGT. The V end lost 0 bases, the J end lost 0 bases, and 6 bases lay between the germline ends. CDR3 size: 15 residues. CDR3 in amino acids: CASSEAGHSNQPQHF. DNA for the CDR3: TGTGCCAGCAGTGAAGCAGGCCATAGCAATCAGCCCCAGCATTTT.

This rearrangement joins TRBV2 to TRBJ1-2, with a tentative D call TRBD1 (5 bases). This CDR3 region has 18 residues. Germline V CDR1 and CDR2: SNHLY, FYNNEI. The V and J ends lost 3 bases and 5 bases respectively, with 25 bases between them. DNA of the CDR3: TGTGCCAGCAGTGAGATATCGGCAGGGTCGGGGCTCGGGTATGGCTACACCTTC. Its translation is CASSEISAGSGLGYGYTF.

As concerns this clone: The sample carries other DNA sequences with the same CDR3. The V gene is TRBV18, the J gene TRBJ2-2; 11 bases line up with TRBD1. J was trimmed by 3 bases and V by 1 base; bases with no gene match: 1. CDR1 and CDR2 from the germline V gene are KGHSH and LQKENI. The CDR3 covers 16 residues. CDR3 sequence reads: CASSPRDRGDTGELFF. CDR3 sequence (DNA): TGTGCCAGCTCACCACGGGACAGGGGGGACACCGGGGAGCTGTTTTTT. The full variable domain, in which reference TRBV18 and TRBJ2-2 provide the parts outside the CDR3, is NAGVMQNPRHLVRRRGQEARLRCSPMKGHSHVYWYRQLPEEGLKFMVYLQKENIIDESGMPKERFSAEFPKEGPSILRIQQVVRGDSAAYFCASSPRDRGDTGELFFGEGSRLTVL.

The gene calls are TRBV27 and TRBJ2-7; D possibly corresponds to TRBD2 (5 bases). The ends were cut back, 0 bases at V and 0 bases at J, with 12 bases in the middle. There are 16 residues in the CDR3. CDR1 and CDR2 from the germline V gene are MNHEY and SMNVEV (reference sequence). The CDR3 DNA reads as TGTGCCAGCAGTTTATCGCTAGCCCCGAGCTCCTACGAGCAGTACTTC. Translation gives CASSLSLAPSSYEQYF.